This entry lists 23 T cell receptor beta chains sequenced from one sample in a study of neurological immune-mediated disorders. Time point here: longitudinal time-point 3. MiXCR, applied by TCRdb to the 5' RACE reads, yields one record per CDR3 protein. Of fewer than 110,000 distinct CDR3 sequences in the sample, 10% to 14% were seen once. Material: PBMCs. The receptors come from a female donor with HTLV-1-associated myelopathy (HAM/TSP).

V is TRBV5-1 and J is TRBJ1-3; 8 bases fit TRBD1. Germline CDR1 SGHRS, CDR2 YFSETQ. V was clipped by 9 bases and J by 2 bases; unmatched bases: 10. The CDR3 has 15 amino acids. This CDR3 reads CAITKEQGAGNTIYF. The DNA for the CDR3 is TGCGCCATAACCAAAGAACAGGGGGCTGGAAACACCATATATTTT. Full variable domain (outside the CDR3, taken from reference TRBV5-1 and TRBJ1-3): KAGVTQTPRYLIKTRGQQVTLSCSPISGHRSVSWYQQTPGQGLQFLFEYFSETQRNKGNFPGRFSGRQFSNSRSEMNVSTLELGDSALYLCAITKEQGAGNTIYFGEGSWLTVV.

This clonotype was detected ten times or more. The chain couples TRBV4-1 to TRBJ2-1; D unresolved. The CDR3 covers 15 residues. Germline V gene lookup returns CDR1 MGHRA and CDR2 YSYEKL. Trimming pared 4 bases from V and 10 bases from J, leaving 20 bases between. The CDR3 coding sequence is TGCGCCAGCAGCCTGCTCAGTAGTCCCGAGGTGGAGCAGTTCTTC. It specifies CASSLLSSPEVEQFF.

This clonotype has at least ten counts. V gene TRBV28 combines with J gene TRBJ2-7, with TRBD1 matching 9 bases. The junction had 10 bases not matched to a gene; V was cut back by 8 bases and J by 2 bases. The CDR3 is 15 amino acids. Germline lookup yields CDR1 MDHEN and CDR2 SYDVKM. This chain's CDR3 is CASSHRDRVTYEQYF. The CDR3 bases are TGTGCCAGCTCTCACCGGGACAGGGTAACCTACGAGCAGTACTTC.

This clonotype occurred many times. The rearrangement links TRBV20-1 to TRBJ2-5; 7 bases fit TRBD2. The CDR3 consists of 14 residues. V trimming: 6 bases; J trimming: 4 bases; junction bases outside the gene matches: 11. Germline loops: CDR1 DFQATT, CDR2 SNEGSKA (reference sequence). The DNA of the CDR3 is TGCAGTGCAACACTGGGGGAGGGGAGAGAGACCCAGTACTTC. It encodes CSATLGEGRETQYF.

This clonotype was found a few times. In DNA form, the CDR3 reads TGTGCCAGCAGCTTATTCGCGGCAGCTGGAAACACCATATATTTT. This encodes CASSLFAAAGNTIYF. The chain links TRBV11-2 to TRBJ1-3; D remains ambiguous. The CDR3 has 15 amino acids. Between the trimmed V and J ends, which lost 2 bases and 2 bases, there was a span of 10 bases. From germline, CDR1 is SGHAT and CDR2 FQNNGV.

Ten or more counts support this clonotype. The chain links TRBV6-2 or TRBV6-3 to TRBJ1-6, with D hard to call. The CDR3 covers 13 residues. Germline values: CDR1 MNHEY, CDR2 SVGEGT. Trimming removed 7 bases from V and 5 bases from J, with 9 bases in between. The DNA of the CDR3 is TGTGCCAGCATCGACATAGATAATTCACCCCTCCACTTT. Its protein is CASIDIDNSPLHF.

This clonotype was seen a handful of times. The V call is TRBV7-8, the J call TRBJ2-5; weak D call: TRBD1 (6 bases). This CDR3 contains 15 residues. The germline V gene encodes CDR1 SGHVS and CDR2 FQNEAQ. Trimming took off 1 base at V and 4 bases at J, with 13 bases between the two ends. This CDR3 reads CASSLERVRGETQYF. The CDR3 DNA sequence: TGTGCCAGCAGCTTAGAACGGGTCAGGGGAGAGACCCAGTACTTC.

The gene calls are TRBV5-1 and TRBJ2-7, with 7 positions matching TRBD1. J gave up 2 bases and V 4 bases, and 6 bases lay outside the gene matches. The CDR3 loop spans 14 amino acids. Germline V gives CDR1 SGHRS, CDR2 YFSETQ. The DNA for the CDR3 is TGCGCCAGCAGCCTATGGGACAGTACCTACGAGCAGTACTTC. It codes for CASSLWDSTYEQYF.

This clonotype was seen many times. V is TRBV20-1 and J is TRBJ2-5; D gene unclear. Trimming shortened V by 2 bases and J by 2 bases, and 9 bases separated the two germline ends. In germline, CDR1 is DFQATT, CDR2 SNEGSKA (reference sequence). There are 13 residues in the CDR3. CDR3 amino acids: CSARSLGQETQYF. The CDR3 DNA reads TGCAGTGCTAGAAGCCTGGGACAAGAGACCCAGTACTTC.

This clonotype was counted many times. The rearrangement links TRBV28 to TRBJ1-2, with 9 bases lining up with TRBD1. The V gene's germline CDR1 is MDHEN and CDR2 SYDVKM. Unmatched junction bases numbered 10, after V lost 5 bases and J lost 6 bases. The CDR3 sequence is 15 residues long. The CDR3 is CASSPAPGQGNGYTF. As DNA, the CDR3 is TGTGCCAGCAGTCCCGCCCCCGGACAGGGGAATGGCTACACCTTC.

In regard to this clonotype: A much larger clone sits a single nucleotide away, making a read error possible. The CDR3 region is CASSPGTADTYTQYF. The CDR3 DNA reads as TGCGCCAGCAGCCCCGGGACCGCAGACACATATACGCAGTATTTT. This chain connects TRBV5-1 to TRBJ2-3; D tentatively reads TRBD1 or TRBD2 (5 bases each). This CDR3 region has 15 residues. Germline CDR1 and CDR2: SGHRS and YFSETQ.

The V call is TRBV12-3 or TRBV12-4, the J call TRBJ1-2, with D possibly TRBD1 on 5 matching bases. Trimming removed 0 bases at V and 7 bases at J, with 9 bases between. The CDR3 consists of 13 residues. For the CDR3, the DNA is TGTGCCAGCAGTTTAGCCCAGGGAGGTGGCTACACCTTC. Translating gives CASSLAQGGGYTF.

This clonotype has a count of ten or more. The V and J genes are TRBV5-1 and TRBJ1-1; 8 nucleotides agree with TRBD1. The V segment lost 0 bases and the J segment 5 bases; nucleotides outside the gene matches: 3. The CDR3 is 14 residues long. CDR1 is SGHRS and CDR2 is YFSETQ in the germline V gene. The CDR3 reads CASSLEQGETEAFF. The CDR3, as DNA: TGCGCCAGCAGCTTGGAACAGGGGGAGACTGAAGCTTTCTTT.

This clonotype was detected many times. The chain carries TRBV29-1 and TRBJ1-2; perhaps TRBD1 as D (5 bases). This CDR3 is built from 12 residues. V lost 8 bases and J lost 8, with 18 bases in between. Germline lookup yields CDR1 SQVTM and CDR2 ANQGSEA. CDR3 amino acids: CSLGDRATGYTF. CDR3 DNA: TGCAGCCTCGGGGACCGAGCTACGGGCTACACCTTC.

This clonotype was seen many times. CDR3 nucleotide sequence: TGCGCCAGCAGCTTGAGTGGGACAGGGGGAAGTAAAGCCAAAAACATTCAGTACTTC. It yields the protein CASSLSGTGGSKAKNIQYF. This chain connects TRBV5-1 to TRBJ2-4, with 11 bases lining up with TRBD1. CDR1 and CDR2 from the germline V gene are SGHRS and YFSETQ. V lost 1 base, J lost 0 bases, and 9 bases stayed unmatched. The CDR3 length is 19 residues.

The chain employs TRBV9 and TRBJ1-1; D may be TRBD1 (6 bases). The CDR3 is 13 amino acids. CDR1 SGDLS and CDR2 YYNGEE come from the germline V gene. Trimming removed 0 bases at V and 7 bases at J, with 10 bases between. This chain's CDR3 is CASSVGSGVEAFF. The CDR3 DNA reads TGTGCCAGCAGCGTAGGTTCAGGGGTTGAAGCTTTCTTT.

Note on this clonotype: One end of the junction is discordant with germline, which a read error may explain. This chain connects TRBV7-9 to TRBJ2-3, with 7 nucleotides matching TRBD1. The CDR3 length is 15 residues. CDR1 SEHNR and CDR2 FQNEAQ come from the germline V gene (reference sequence). As DNA, the CDR3 is TGTGACAGCAGCTTAGGGGACAGAGTACCAGATACGCAGTATTTT. It codes for CDSSLGDRVPDTQYF.

There are many counts of this clonotype. The V and J genes are TRBV7-7 and TRBJ2-2, with TRBD1 matching over 8 bases. V was clipped by 7 bases and J by 5 bases; unmatched bases: 18. Germline CDR1 is SSHAT and CDR2 is FNYEAQ (reference sequence). The CDR3 has 18 amino acids. DNA for the CDR3: TGTGCCAGCACCCTCGGAGCAGGGGGCGGGCATGAGACCGGGGAGCTGTTTTTT. Its translation: CASTLGAGGGHETGELFF.

This clonotype showed up many times. This chain uses TRBV6-5 with TRBJ2-3; unclear D gene. The CDR3 contains 15 residues. Trimming cost V 0 bases and J 3 bases, with 10 bases left between them. From germline, CDR1 is MNHEY and CDR2 SVGAGI. CDR3 in amino acids: CASSYSWGQTDTQYF. The CDR3, as DNA: TGTGCCAGCAGTTACTCTTGGGGTCAAACAGATACGCAGTATTTT.

A note on this clonotype: This may stem from a read error, because a much larger clone lies one nucleotide away. The chain joins TRBV5-1 to TRBJ2-7; D ambiguous. Per germline, CDR1 SGHRS and CDR2 YFSETQ. This CDR3 is 13 amino acids long. Trimming removed 3 bases from V and 5 bases from J, with 12 bases in between. DNA of the CDR3: TGCGCCAGCAGCTACGTCCTCTCGGACGAGCAGTACTTC. Amino acid sequence: CASSYVLSDEQYF.

The rearrangement uses TRBV5-1 and TRBJ2-3, with 8 bases aligning to TRBD2. Per the germline V gene, CDR1 is SGHRS and CDR2 is YFSETQ. This CDR3 has 16 residues. V was clipped by 4 bases and J by 5 bases; unmatched bases: 12. The CDR3 nucleotides are TGCGCCAGCAGCCAAGGACTAGCTCAGAACAAAGATACGCAGTATTTT. Translating it yields CASSQGLAQNKDTQYF. Together with reference TRBV5-1 and TRBJ2-3, the CDR3 gives the full variable domain: KAGVTQTPRYLIKTRGQQVTLSCSPISGHRSVSWYQQTPGQGLQFLFEYFSETQRNKGNFPGRFSGRQFSNSRSEMNVSTLELGDSALYLCASSQGLAQNKDTQYFGPGTRLTVL.

This clonotype was observed many times. The chain joins TRBV29-1 to TRBJ2-7; tentative D call: TRBD1 (5 bases). CDR1 SQVTM and CDR2 ANQGSEA come from the germline V gene. V gave up 4 bases and J gave up 4 bases, with 11 bases separating them. This CDR3 has 12 amino acids. The CDR3 is CSVGGRLYEQYF. Here the CDR3 DNA reads TGCAGCGTTGGGGGCCGATTATACGAGCAGTACTTC.

On this clonotype: A read error may be the cause here, since a much bigger clone is one base away. The J gene is TRBJ1-6, the V gene TRBV28; no definite D call. The V gene lost 8 bases and the J gene lost 7 bases, with 9 bases spanning the gap. The CDR3 is made up of 12 amino acids. The germline V gene encodes CDR1 MDHEN and CDR2 SYDVKM. CDR3 sequence: CASLGINSPLHF. The CDR3 DNA reads as TGTGCCAGCTTAGGGATCAATTCACCCCTCCACTTT.